This TCR beta chain was identified in a study of human T cells and chemical hapten exposure. Findings and caveats of the study: Expanded TCRs grouped into significantly more large CDR3 similarity clusters than controls produced.

Single cDNA molecules in the library carried unique molecular identifiers attached during preparation. MiXCR was run by TCRdb on the RACE reads, yielding one entry per CDR3 protein. The table lists more than 100,000 distinct CDR3 sequences, roughly 12% of them singletons. This clonotype was recorded at least ten times. As yet, its antigen is unknown. Time point: patch test 3, about 24 weeks after DPC sensitization. Indicated treatment: therapeutic diphenylcyclopropenone sensitization with weekly scalp DPC. It was from unfractionated whole blood that total RNA was extracted. This clonotype originated in a woman between 50 and 59 years old with alopecia areata. Some clones in this sample may be carry-over from other donors' samples. The material was whole blood, obtained in connection with sensitization to the hapten diphenylcyclopropenone (DPC).

The CDR3, as DNA: TGCAGTGCGATGCAGGGCGAAAGGAATGAAAAACTGTTTTTT. The encoded protein is CSAMQGERNEKLFF. The V call is TRBV20-1, the J call TRBJ1-4, with D maybe TRBD1 (5 bases). CDR3 size: 14 residues. The V and J ends lost 6 bases and 5 bases respectively, with 16 bases between them. Germline V gene lookup returns CDR1 DFQATT and CDR2 SNEGSKA (reference sequence).